Below are 8 T cell receptor beta chains sequenced from a single sample in a study of T-cell memory formation after mild COVID-19. TCRdb reprocessed the 5' RACE reads via MiXCR and lists one record per CDR3 protein. The table records 550,000 to 700,000 distinct CDR3 sequences, around 17% of them present only once. The specimen sequenced was PBMCs or a T cell subset sorted from them (not recorded which). These receptors were obtained from an adult woman who had mild COVID-19 (a few samples of this study predate the infection). Cell type and time point are not known.

The chain has TRBV2 and TRBJ2-7, with D perhaps being TRBD1 or TRBD2 (5 bases each). Between the trimmed V and J ends, which lost 5 bases and 3 bases, there was a span of 17 bases. In germline, CDR1 is SNHLY, CDR2 FYNNEI. The CDR3 consists of 15 residues. The CDR3: CASSPGTLGSYEQYF. In DNA form, the CDR3 reads TGTGCCAGCAGTCCCGGGACCCTAGGAAGCTACGAGCAGTACTTC.

The rearrangement links TRBV30 to TRBJ2-3; D possibly matches TRBD1 or TRBD2 (6 bases each). Germline CDR1 is GTSNPN and CDR2 is SVGIG (reference sequence). The CDR3 contains 14 residues. Deletions cut 5 bases from V and 1 base from J, with 13 bases between. The CDR3 coding sequence is TGTGCCTGGGAGGACCGGGGGCGCACAGATACGCAGTATTTT. Translating gives CAWEDRGRTDTQYF.

This sequence joins TRBV29-1 and TRBJ1-2; possibly TRBD1 for D (5 bases). This CDR3 spans 12 amino acids. Germline CDR1 is SQVTM and CDR2 is ANQGSEA. Trimming removed 7 bases from V and 2 bases from J, with 11 bases in between. DNA of the CDR3: TGCAGCGCGGGACGGACGAACTATGGCTACACCTTC. Translation gives CSAGRTNYGYTF.

The chain has TRBV7-9 and TRBJ1-2; tentative D call: TRBD1 (6 bases). The ends were cut back, 6 bases at V and 0 bases at J, with 17 bases in the middle. Per germline, CDR1 SEHNR and CDR2 FQNEAQ (reference sequence). The CDR3 runs to 16 residues. CDR3 loop: CASSPPGQFSNYGYTF. CDR3 nucleotide sequence: TGTGCCAGCAGTCCCCCAGGACAGTTCTCTAACTATGGCTACACCTTC.

The rearrangement links TRBV7-6 to TRBJ2-1; 11 bases agree with TRBD2. Trimming removed 6 bases from V and 6 bases from J; junction bases left unmatched: 19. The length of the CDR3 is 19 residues. Germline CDR1 SGHVS, CDR2 FNYEAQ. CDR3 protein: CASSSPIVSGGARRNEQFF. As DNA, the CDR3 is TGTGCCAGCAGTTCCCCTATTGTTAGCGGGGGGGCCCGACGCAATGAGCAGTTCTTC.

This chain links TRBV5-1 with TRBJ2-3, with 7 bases aligning to TRBD1. Trimming removed 4 bases from V and 0 bases from J; junction bases left unmatched: 5. There are 15 residues in the CDR3. The germline V gene has CDR1 SGHRS and CDR2 YFSETQ. CDR3 region: CASSAGGRSTDTQYF. The DNA for the CDR3 is TGCGCCAGCAGCGCAGGGGGTAGGAGCACAGATACGCAGTATTTT.

This clonotype was seen a handful of times. J is TRBJ2-7 and V is TRBV6-5, with D perhaps TRBD1 (7 bases). Trimming left V 5 bases short and J 2 bases short, with 16 bases between. The germline CDR1 and CDR2 sequences are MNHEY and SVGAGI. The CDR3 has 15 residues. The CDR3 DNA follows: TGTGCCAGCAGTACCCCGGGCAGGGGGGCCTACGAGCAGTACTTC. Translation gives CASSTPGRGAYEQYF.

The V gene is TRBV9, the J gene TRBJ2-2; 8 nucleotides align to TRBD2. Per germline, CDR1 SGDLS and CDR2 YYNGEE. There are 16 residues in the CDR3. The trim removed 4 bases at V and 6 bases at J, leaving 11 bases unmatched. The CDR3 nucleotides are TGTGCCAGCAGCCCAATGAAGCGGGAGTTCGCCGGGGAGCTGTTTTTT. Its protein is CASSPMKREFAGELFF.